The entry below gives a single T cell receptor (beta chain) sequence along with its context. Its antigen has not been determined. Per-nucleotide qualities are absent, and no much larger clonotype sits a single base away. The receptor library was made with 5' RACE. The run used an Illumina HiSeq 2000. A universal primer binding site was introduced by template switching, and a unique molecular identifier was present in the final cDNA, enabling accurate counting of TCR cDNA molecules. First-strand cDNA for TCR alpha and beta chains was synthesized from specific primers in the conserved constant-segment region. Each cDNA library was double barcoded, with a SMART-Mk sample barcode plus Illumina barcodes, to control for contamination. Two successive PCR steps introduced TruSeq adapter sequences along with Illumina sample barcodes. The TCR alpha and beta cDNA libraries were sequenced on the Illumina HiSeq platform using custom primers. For the original study's pipeline: MiGEC processed the raw reads to extract unique molecular identifiers, while MiXCR was used to determine the CDR3 positions. Recombination models were inferred per individual with the repgenHMM and IGoR tools using an EM algorithm. Shared clonotype analysis was performed with the tcR package in R, normalizing sharing by the product of cloneset sizes. To study raw recombination without the effects of thymic and clonal selection, out-of-frame nonproductive sequences were analyzed. TCRdb cleaned the public reads at Q25 with fastp, built clones with MiXCR and kept in-frame beta chains. Rows with one shared CDR3 protein collapse into an entry with the most common genes and DNA. Clone size and V and J calls follow TCRdb, not the original study. In this sample the table shows about 660,000 distinct CDR3 sequences, around 8.3% of which occur a single time. The ten largest clonotypes hold approximately 0.96% of the sample.

The record originates from a study of identical twins (TCRdb year 2016). As for the study more broadly: TCR alpha and beta repertoires from monozygotic twins, unrelated adults of various ages and cord blood were deep-sequenced to test whether fetal clonotypes persist. To rule out contamination, the twin experiments were replicated at different times with different library preparation protocols. The study at large found these results: Abundant cord blood beta clonotypes had fewer insertions, young adult naive repertoires showed a similar but weaker trend, and memory repertoires showed no such trend. In monozygotic twins, recombination models systematically underestimated out-of-frame TCR alpha sharing, but the models matched the sharing seen between unrelated individuals. In beta out-of-frame sequences, excess twin sharing was weaker, because having fewer shared sequences lowered the signal-to-noise ratio. Zero-insertion analyses could be partly confounded by invariant T cells such as MAIT and iNKT, although diverse VJ usage argued against such confounding for most clonotypes. Conclusions relied on cross-sectional statistical analysis, since the same donors could not be followed over many years. Compared with coincidental sharing between unrelated individuals, out-of-frame TCR alpha sequences shared between twins had an excess of sequences with low generation probability.

Every donor was a healthy Caucasian. Three pairs of female monozygotic twins, all aged roughly 18 to 29 years, were included in the twin cohort. RNA for TCR libraries was isolated from peripheral blood mononuclear cells. According to the germline V gene, CDR1 reads KGHDR and CDR2 reads SFDVKD. Spanning cysteine to phenylalanine, the CDR3 consists of 12 amino acids. The only DNA kept is the CDR3, 36 bases in frame from the first base. V is reduced by 6 bases and J by 3 bases, leaving a spacing of 8 bases between them. Another study also made use of these data, one on yellow fever vaccine responses in identical twins. Drawing on the second study: According to the authors, in identical twins the way T cells responded to vaccination appeared partly convergent and partly personalized. In the study, vaccine-responding T cell clones were precisely tracked in identical twins.

Sequencing was done on a sample of PBMCs. Rearrangement joined TRBV24-1 to TRBJ2-7; tentative D gene TRBD1, with 5 bases matching. This TCR came from a woman aged 18-30 years in good health. The CDR3: CATSPGNYEQYF. The DNA sequence is given as TGTGCCACCAGTCCAGGGAACTACGAGCAGTACTTC.